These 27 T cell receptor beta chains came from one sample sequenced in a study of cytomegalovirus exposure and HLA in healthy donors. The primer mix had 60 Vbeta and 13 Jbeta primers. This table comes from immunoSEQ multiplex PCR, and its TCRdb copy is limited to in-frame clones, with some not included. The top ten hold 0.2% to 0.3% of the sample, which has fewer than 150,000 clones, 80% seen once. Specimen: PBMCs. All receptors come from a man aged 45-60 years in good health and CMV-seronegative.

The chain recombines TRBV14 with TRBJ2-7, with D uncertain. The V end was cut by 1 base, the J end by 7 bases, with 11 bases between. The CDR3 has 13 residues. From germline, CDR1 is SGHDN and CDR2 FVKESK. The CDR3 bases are TGTGCCAGCAGCCAAGTAGAAGTTCTTGAGCAGTACTTC. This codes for CASSQVEVLEQYF.

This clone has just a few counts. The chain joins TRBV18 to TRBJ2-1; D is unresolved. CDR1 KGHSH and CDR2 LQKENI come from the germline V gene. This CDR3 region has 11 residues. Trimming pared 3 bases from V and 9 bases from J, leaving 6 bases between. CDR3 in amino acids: CASSPGLEQFF. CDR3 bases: TGTGCCAGCTCACCGGGCCTTGAGCAGTTCTTC.

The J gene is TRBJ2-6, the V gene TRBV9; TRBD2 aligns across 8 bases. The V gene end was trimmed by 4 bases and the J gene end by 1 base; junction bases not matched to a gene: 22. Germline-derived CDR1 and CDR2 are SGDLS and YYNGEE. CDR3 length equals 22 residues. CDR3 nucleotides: TGTGCCAGCAGCCCCCTCCTTACACTAGCGGCCTCGGCCGGATCTGGGGCCAACGTCCTGACTTTC. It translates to CASSPLLTLAASAGSGANVLTF.

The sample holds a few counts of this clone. DNA for the CDR3: TGCGCCAGCAGCCAAGTCCCCAGGGTAACTAATGAAAAACTGTTTTTT. Its protein is CASSQVPRVTNEKLFF. The chain recombines TRBV4-1 with TRBJ1-4, with a weak D call TRBD1 (5 bases). This CDR3 is built from 16 residues. V lost 1 base, J lost 1 base, and 10 bases lay in between. CDR1 and CDR2 (germline): MGHRA, YSYEKL.

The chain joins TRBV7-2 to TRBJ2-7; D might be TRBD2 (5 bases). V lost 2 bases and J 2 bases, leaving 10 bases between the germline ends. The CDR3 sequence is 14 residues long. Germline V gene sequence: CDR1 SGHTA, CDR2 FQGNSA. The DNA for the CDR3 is TGTGCCAGCAGCTTACGTAGGGAGCCCTACGAGCAGTACTTC. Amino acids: CASSLRREPYEQYF. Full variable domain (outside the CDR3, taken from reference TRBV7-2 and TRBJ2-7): GAGVSQSPSNKVTEKGKDVELRCDPISGHTALYWYRQSLGQGLEFLIYFQGNSAPDKSGLPSDRFSAERTGGSVSTLTIQRTQQEDSAVYLCASSLRREPYEQYFGPGTRLTVT.

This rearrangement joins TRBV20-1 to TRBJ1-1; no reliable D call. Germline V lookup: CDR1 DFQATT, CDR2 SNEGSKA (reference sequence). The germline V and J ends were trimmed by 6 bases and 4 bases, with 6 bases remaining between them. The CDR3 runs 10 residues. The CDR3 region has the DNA TGCAGTGCCGCGGGCACTGAAGCTTTCTTT. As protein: CSAAGTEAFF.

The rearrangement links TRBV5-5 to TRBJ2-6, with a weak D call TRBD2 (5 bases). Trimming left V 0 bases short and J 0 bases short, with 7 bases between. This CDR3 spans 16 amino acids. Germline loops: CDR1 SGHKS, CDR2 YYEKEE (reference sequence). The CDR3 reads CASSLGGDSGANVLTF. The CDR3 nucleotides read TGTGCCAGCAGCTTGGGGGGAGACTCTGGGGCCAACGTCCTGACTTTC. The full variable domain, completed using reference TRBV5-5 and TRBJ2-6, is DAGVTQSPTHLIKTRGQQVTLRCSPISGHKSVSWYQQVLGQGPQFIFQYYEKEERGRGNFPDRFSARQFPNYSSELNVNALLLGDSALYLCASSLGGDSGANVLTFGAGSRLTVL.

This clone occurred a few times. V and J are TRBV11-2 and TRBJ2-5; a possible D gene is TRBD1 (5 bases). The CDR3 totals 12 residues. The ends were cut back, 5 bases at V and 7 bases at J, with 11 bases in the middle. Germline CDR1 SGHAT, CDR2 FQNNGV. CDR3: CASSLGQGTQYF. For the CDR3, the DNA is TGTGCCAGCAGCCTTGGGCAGGGGACCCAGTACTTC.

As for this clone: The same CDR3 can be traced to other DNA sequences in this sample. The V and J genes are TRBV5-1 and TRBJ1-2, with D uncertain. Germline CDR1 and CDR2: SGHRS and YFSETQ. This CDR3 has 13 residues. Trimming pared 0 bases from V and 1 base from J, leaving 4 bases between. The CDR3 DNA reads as TGCGCCAGCAGCTTGGACAGTAACTATGGCTACACCTTC. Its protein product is CASSLDSNYGYTF.

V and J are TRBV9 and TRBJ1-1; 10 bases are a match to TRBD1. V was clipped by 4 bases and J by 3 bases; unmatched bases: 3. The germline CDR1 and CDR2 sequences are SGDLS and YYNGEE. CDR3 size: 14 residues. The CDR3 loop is CASSRDRGYTEAFF. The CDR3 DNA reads TGTGCCAGCAGCCGGGACAGGGGATACACTGAAGCTTTCTTT. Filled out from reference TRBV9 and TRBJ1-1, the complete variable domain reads DSGVTQTPKHLITATGQRVTLRCSPRSGDLSVYWYQQSLDQGLQFLIQYYNGEERAKGNILERFSAQQFPDLHSELNLSSLELGDSALYFCASSRDRGYTEAFFGQGTRLTVV.

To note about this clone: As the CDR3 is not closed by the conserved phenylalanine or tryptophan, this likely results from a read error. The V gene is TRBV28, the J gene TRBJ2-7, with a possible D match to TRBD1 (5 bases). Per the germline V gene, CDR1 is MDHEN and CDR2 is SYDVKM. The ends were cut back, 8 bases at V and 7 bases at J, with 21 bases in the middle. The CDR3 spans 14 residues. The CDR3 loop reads CASYPAWQGREQYL. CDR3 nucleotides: TGTGCCAGCTACCCAGCTTGGCAGGGTCGGGAGCAGTACCTC.

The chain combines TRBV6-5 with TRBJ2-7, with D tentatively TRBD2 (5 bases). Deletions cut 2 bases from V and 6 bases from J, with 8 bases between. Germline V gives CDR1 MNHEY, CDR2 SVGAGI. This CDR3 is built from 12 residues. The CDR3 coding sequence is TGTGCCAGCAGTTACGGCGGGCCCGAGCAGTACTTC. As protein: CASSYGGPEQYF.

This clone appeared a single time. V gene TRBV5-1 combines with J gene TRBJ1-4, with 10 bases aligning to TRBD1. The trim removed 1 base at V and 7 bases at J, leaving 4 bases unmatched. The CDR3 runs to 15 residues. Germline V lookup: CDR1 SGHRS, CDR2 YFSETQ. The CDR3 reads CASSLRTGGLEKLFF. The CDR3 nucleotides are TGCGCCAGCAGCTTGAGGACAGGGGGTCTTGAAAAACTGTTTTTT.

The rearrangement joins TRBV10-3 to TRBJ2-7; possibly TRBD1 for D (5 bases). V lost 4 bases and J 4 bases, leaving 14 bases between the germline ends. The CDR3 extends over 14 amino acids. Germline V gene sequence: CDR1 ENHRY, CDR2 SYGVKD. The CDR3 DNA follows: TGTGCCATCAGTGGACAGTATTCCCCTTACGAGCAGTACTTC. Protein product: CAISGQYSPYEQYF.

The CDR3 DNA reads as TGTGCCAGCAATAAAGCGGGCGAGCAGTACTTC. It translates to CASNKAGEQYF. The chain recombines TRBV6-5 with TRBJ2-7; D is perhaps TRBD2 (6 bases). Germline-derived CDR1 and CDR2 are MNHEY and SVGAGI. Trimming removed 7 bases from V and 6 bases from J, with 10 bases in between. The CDR3 contains 11 residues.

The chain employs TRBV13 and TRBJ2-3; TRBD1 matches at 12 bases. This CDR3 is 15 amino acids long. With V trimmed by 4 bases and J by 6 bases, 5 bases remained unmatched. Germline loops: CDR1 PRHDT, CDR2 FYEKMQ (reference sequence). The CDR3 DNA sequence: TGTGCCAGCAGCTCGGGACAGGGGGCGCGGGATACGCAGTATTTT. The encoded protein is CASSSGQGARDTQYF.

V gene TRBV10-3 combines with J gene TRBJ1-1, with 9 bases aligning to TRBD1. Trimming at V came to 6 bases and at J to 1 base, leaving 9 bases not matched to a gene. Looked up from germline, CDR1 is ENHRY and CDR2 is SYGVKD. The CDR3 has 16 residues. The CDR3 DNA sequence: TGTGCCATCAGCAGCTCCGGACAGGGGCGGAACACTGAAGCTTTCTTT. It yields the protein CAISSSGQGRNTEAFF.

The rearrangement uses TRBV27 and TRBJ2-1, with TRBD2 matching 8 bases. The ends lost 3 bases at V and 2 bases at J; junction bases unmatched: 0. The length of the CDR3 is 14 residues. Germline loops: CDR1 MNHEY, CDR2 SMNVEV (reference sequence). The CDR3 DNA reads TGTGCCAGCAGTTTTAGCGGGACCTACAATGAGCAGTTCTTC. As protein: CASSFSGTYNEQFF.

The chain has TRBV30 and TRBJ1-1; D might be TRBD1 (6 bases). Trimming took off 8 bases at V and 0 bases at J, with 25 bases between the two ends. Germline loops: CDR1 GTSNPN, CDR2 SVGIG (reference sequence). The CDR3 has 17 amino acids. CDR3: CARLAGGFISMNTEAFF. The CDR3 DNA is TGTGCCCGGCTAGCGGGGGGCTTTATCTCAATGAACACTGAAGCTTTCTTT.

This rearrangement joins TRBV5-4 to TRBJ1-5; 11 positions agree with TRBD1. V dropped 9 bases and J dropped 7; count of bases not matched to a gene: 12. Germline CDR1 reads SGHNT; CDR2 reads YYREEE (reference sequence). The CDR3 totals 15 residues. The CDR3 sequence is CATQSPGQGGQPQHF. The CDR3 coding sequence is TGTGCCACCCAATCACCGGGACAGGGGGGCCAGCCCCAGCATTTT.

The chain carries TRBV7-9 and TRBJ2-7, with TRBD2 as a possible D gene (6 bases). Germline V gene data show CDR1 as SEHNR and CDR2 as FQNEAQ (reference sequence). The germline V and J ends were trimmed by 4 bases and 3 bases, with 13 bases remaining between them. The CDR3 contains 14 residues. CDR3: CASSYGLSGYEQYF. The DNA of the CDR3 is TGTGCCAGCAGCTACGGACTAAGTGGCTACGAGCAGTACTTC.

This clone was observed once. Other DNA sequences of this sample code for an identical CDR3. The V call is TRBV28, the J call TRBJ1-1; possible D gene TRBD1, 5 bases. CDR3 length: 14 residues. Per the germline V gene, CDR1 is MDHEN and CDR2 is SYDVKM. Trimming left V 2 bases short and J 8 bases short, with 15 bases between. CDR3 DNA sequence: TGTGCCAGCAGTTTAGGTCCCCCGCAGGGAGAAGCTTTCTTT. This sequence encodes CASSLGPPQGEAFF. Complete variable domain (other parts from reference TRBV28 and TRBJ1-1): DVKVTQSSRYLVKRTGEKVFLECVQDMDHENMFWYRQDPGLGLRLIYFSYDVKMKEKGDIPEGYSVSREKKERFSLILESASTNQTSMYLCASSLGPPQGEAFFGQGTRLTVV.

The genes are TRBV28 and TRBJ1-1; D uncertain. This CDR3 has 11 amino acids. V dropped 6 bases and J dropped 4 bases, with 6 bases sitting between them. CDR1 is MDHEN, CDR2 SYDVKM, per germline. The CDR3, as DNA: TGTGCCAGCAGGGGAGTCACTGAAGCTTTCTTT. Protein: CASRGVTEAFF. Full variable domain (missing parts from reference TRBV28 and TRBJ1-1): DVKVTQSSRYLVKRTGEKVFLECVQDMDHENMFWYRQDPGLGLRLIYFSYDVKMKEKGDIPEGYSVSREKKERFSLILESASTNQTSMYLCASRGVTEAFFGQGTRLTVV.

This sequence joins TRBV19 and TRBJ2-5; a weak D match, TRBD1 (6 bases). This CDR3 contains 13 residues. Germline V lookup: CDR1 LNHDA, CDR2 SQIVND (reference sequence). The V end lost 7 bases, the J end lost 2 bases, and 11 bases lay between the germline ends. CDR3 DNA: TGTGCCAGTAAACCGGGACATCAAGAGACCCAGTACTTC. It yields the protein CASKPGHQETQYF.

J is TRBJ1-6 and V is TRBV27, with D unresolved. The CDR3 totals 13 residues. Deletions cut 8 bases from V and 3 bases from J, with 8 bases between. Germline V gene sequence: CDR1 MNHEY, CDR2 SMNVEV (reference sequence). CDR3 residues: CASRRDYNSPLHF. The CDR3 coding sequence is TGTGCCAGCCGTCGAGACTATAATTCACCCCTCCACTTT.

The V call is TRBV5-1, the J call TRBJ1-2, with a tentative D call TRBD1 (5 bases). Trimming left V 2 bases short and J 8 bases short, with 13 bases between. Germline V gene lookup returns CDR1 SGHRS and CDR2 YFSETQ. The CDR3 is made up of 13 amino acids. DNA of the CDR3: TGCGCCAGCAGCTTATTAGGGGCAGCGGGCTACACCTTC. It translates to CASSLLGAAGYTF.

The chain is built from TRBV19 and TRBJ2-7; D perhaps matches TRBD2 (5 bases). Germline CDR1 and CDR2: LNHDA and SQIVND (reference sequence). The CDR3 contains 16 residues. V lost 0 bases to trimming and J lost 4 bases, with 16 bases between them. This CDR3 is CASSIEGSGKNYEQYF. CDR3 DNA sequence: TGTGCCAGTAGTATAGAAGGGAGCGGTAAAAATTACGAGCAGTACTTC. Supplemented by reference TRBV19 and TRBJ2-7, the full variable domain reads DGGITQSPKYLFRKEGQNVTLSCEQNLNHDAMYWYRQDPGQGLRLIYYSQIVNDFQKGDIAEGYSVSREKKESFPLTVTSAQKNPTAFYLCASSIEGSGKNYEQYFGPGTRLTVT.